These 22 T cell receptor beta chains were sequenced from one sample in a study of CD4 T cells in relation to SARS-CoV-2 and coronaviruses. Before the COVID-19 pandemic, during about 2010-2019, CD4+ T cells were taken from unexposed donors. Assay: immunoSEQ multiplex PCR; the TCRdb copy retains only in-frame clones and omits some. The table lists tens of thousands of clones, around 86% of them singletons. Sequenced sample: memory CD4+ T cells from PBMCs. The receptors derive from a human donor in good health.

This clone has a single count. The rearrangement uses TRBV28 and TRBJ1-1; the match to TRBD1 covers 7 bases. The V segment lost 7 bases and the J segment 4 bases; nucleotides outside the gene matches: 12. The CDR3 contains 15 residues. The germline CDR1 and CDR2 sequences are MDHEN and SYDVKM. The CDR3 DNA reads as TGTGCCAGCACCGGCCAGGCAGGGGGAATCACTGAAGCTTTCTTT. Protein sequence: CASTGQAGGITEAFF. The full variable domain, completed using reference TRBV28 and TRBJ1-1, is DVKVTQSSRYLVKRTGEKVFLECVQDMDHENMFWYRQDPGLGLRLIYFSYDVKMKEKGDIPEGYSVSREKKERFSLILESASTNQTSMYLCASTGQAGGITEAFFGQGTRLTVV.

This chain joins TRBV6-5 and TRBJ2-1; 10 nucleotides line up with TRBD1. Germline assignment: CDR1 MNHEY and CDR2 SVGAGI. V dropped 0 bases and J dropped 7; count of bases not matched to a gene: 3. The CDR3 runs to 15 residues. CDR3 loop: CASSYSTGGRNEQFF. The CDR3 DNA sequence: TGTGCCAGCAGTTACTCGACAGGGGGCAGGAATGAGCAGTTCTTC.

V gene TRBV6-5 combines with J gene TRBJ2-7; D unclear. Germline V lookup: CDR1 MNHEY, CDR2 SVGAGI. The CDR3 is made up of 14 amino acids. V was cut by 6 bases and J by 0 bases, with 12 bases left in between. Here the CDR3 reads CASRPMFSSYEQYF. In DNA, the CDR3 is TGTGCCAGCAGACCGATGTTTAGCTCCTACGAGCAGTACTTC.

The chain has TRBV24-1 and TRBJ2-3, with 12 bases fitting TRBD1. With 5 bases clipped from V and 3 bases from J, the junction kept 5 bases outside the gene matches. There are 16 residues in the CDR3. Germline V gene data show CDR1 as KGHDR and CDR2 as SFDVKD. The DNA for the CDR3 is TGTGCCACCAGTGTCCGGGACAGGGGGCTTACAGATACGCAGTATTTT. It yields the protein CATSVRDRGLTDTQYF.

This chain connects TRBV2 to TRBJ2-7; 15 bases line up with TRBD2. Germline V gene data show CDR1 as SNHLY and CDR2 as FYNNEI. The CDR3 covers 19 residues. The J segment lost 0 bases and the V segment lost 4 bases, leaving 10 bases of the junction unmatched. The CDR3 is CASSVGLAGGYRSSYEQYF. The CDR3 region has the DNA TGTGCCAGCAGTGTGGGACTAGCGGGAGGATACCGTAGCTCCTACGAGCAGTACTTC.

This chain connects TRBV19 to TRBJ2-7; 7 bases are shared with TRBD1. CDR3 size: 15 residues. Per germline, CDR1 LNHDA and CDR2 SQIVND (reference sequence). The V gene end was trimmed by 5 bases and the J gene end by 3 bases; junction bases not matched to a gene: 10. The CDR3 spells CASSLNRQGVYEQYF. The CDR3 bases are TGTGCCAGTAGTCTGAACCGACAGGGTGTCTACGAGCAGTACTTC.

CDR3 residues: CASSSSSGQGAMKTQYF. The CDR3 nucleotides read TGTGCCAGCAGCTCGTCCTCGGGGCAGGGGGCTATGAAGACCCAGTACTTC. The chain carries TRBV5-6 and TRBJ2-5; 8 bases line up with TRBD1. This CDR3 is built from 17 residues. V trimming: 3 bases; J trimming: 6 bases; junction bases outside the gene matches: 16. Germline V CDR1 and CDR2: SGHDT, YYEEEE.

V and J are TRBV4-1 and TRBJ1-3; D not resolved. Germline lookup yields CDR1 MGHRA and CDR2 YSYEKL. The CDR3 extends over 13 amino acids. V was clipped by 4 bases and J by 4 bases, with 8 bases between them. This chain's CDR3 is CASSLSEGNTIYF. CDR3 in DNA: TGCGCCAGCAGCCTTTCGGAAGGAAACACCATATATTTT.

The CDR3 spells CASSLDSGRVSYEQYF. As DNA, the CDR3 is TGCGCCAGCAGCTTGGATAGCGGGAGGGTCTCCTACGAGCAGTACTTC. J is TRBJ2-7 and V is TRBV5-1; 11 positions match TRBD2. The J segment lost 0 bases and the V segment lost 0 bases, leaving 2 bases of the junction unmatched. Germline-derived CDR1 and CDR2 are SGHRS and YFSETQ. The CDR3 extends over 16 amino acids.

This sequence joins TRBV5-1 and TRBJ2-1, with 7 bases matching TRBD2. V lost 4 bases, J lost 0 bases, and 7 bases stayed unmatched. The CDR3 length is 16 residues. Germline lookup yields CDR1 SGHRS and CDR2 YFSETQ. CDR3 sequence (DNA): TGCGCCAGCAGCCGCCAGAGCGGGACCTCCTACAATGAGCAGTTCTTC. This translates into CASSRQSGTSYNEQFF.

The chain couples TRBV9 to TRBJ2-6; 9 bases map to TRBD1. V trimming: 4 bases; J trimming: 2 bases; junction bases outside the gene matches: 7. The CDR3 length is 17 residues. Germline CDR1 reads SGDLS; CDR2 reads YYNGEE. The CDR3 spells CASSLGTGTAGANVLTF. Written as DNA, the CDR3 is TGTGCCAGCAGCCTGGGGACAGGGACGGCTGGGGCCAACGTCCTGACTTTC. Supplemented by reference TRBV9 and TRBJ2-6, the full variable domain reads DSGVTQTPKHLITATGQRVTLRCSPRSGDLSVYWYQQSLDQGLQFLIQYYNGEERAKGNILERFSAQQFPDLHSELNLSSLELGDSALYFCASSLGTGTAGANVLTFGAGSRLTVL.

Only a few counts were recorded for this clone. This chain links TRBV24-1 with TRBJ1-1, with 8 bases fitting TRBD1. With V trimmed by 9 bases and J by 6 bases, 11 bases remained unmatched. CDR1 and CDR2 (germline): KGHDR, SFDVKD. The CDR3 totals 14 residues. The CDR3 DNA reads TGTGCCACCTCCTCCTCAGGGGGCAAGGCTGAAGCTTTCTTT. Translated, it gives CATSSSGGKAEAFF.

The chain combines TRBV15 with TRBJ1-5; D not certain. The CDR3 has 15 residues. Between the trimmed V and J ends, which lost 0 bases and 7 bases, there was a span of 13 bases. Germline V lookup: CDR1 LNHNV, CDR2 YYDKDF (reference sequence). The CDR3, as DNA: TGTGCCACCAGCAGAGATCCCGGTCTCGGGCAGCCCCAGCATTTT. Translated: CATSRDPGLGQPQHF.

The rearrangement joins TRBV5-1 to TRBJ2-3; tentatively, D is TRBD2 (5 bases). Germline V CDR1 and CDR2: SGHRS, YFSETQ. V was pared by 0 bases and J by 0 bases, with 11 bases between. CDR3 length equals 16 residues. The CDR3 region has the DNA TGCGCCAGCAGCTTGGCCGTTCGAGGGAGCACAGATACGCAGTATTTT. The encoded protein is CASSLAVRGSTDTQYF. Filled out from reference TRBV5-1 and TRBJ2-3, the complete variable domain reads KAGVTQTPRYLIKTRGQQVTLSCSPISGHRSVSWYQQTPGQGLQFLFEYFSETQRNKGNFPGRFSGRQFSNSRSEMNVSTLELGDSALYLCASSLAVRGSTDTQYFGPGTRLTVL.

The chain has TRBV7-9 and TRBJ1-2, with D possibly TRBD1 on 5 matching bases. Germline CDR1 reads SEHNR; CDR2 reads FQNEAQ (reference sequence). The CDR3 extends over 14 amino acids. V was cut by 5 bases and J by 1 base, with 11 bases left in between. The CDR3 here is CASSLGGSNYGYTF. Written as DNA, the CDR3 is TGTGCCAGCAGCCTGGGGGGGAGTAACTATGGCTACACCTTC.

The J gene is TRBJ1-4, the V gene TRBV5-1; D is undetermined. Trimming removed 4 bases at V and 3 bases at J, with 13 bases between. Per germline, CDR1 SGHRS and CDR2 YFSETQ. The CDR3 is made up of 15 amino acids. CDR3 nucleotides: TGCGCCAGCAGCCCCCTGCGAGACGCTAATGAAAAACTGTTTTTT. Protein: CASSPLRDANEKLFF.

J is TRBJ2-2 and V is TRBV7-8, with TRBD1 matching 11 bases. This CDR3 is built from 18 residues. V was clipped by 5 bases and J by 5 bases; unmatched bases: 13. The V gene's germline CDR1 is SGHVS and CDR2 FQNEAQ. CDR3 nucleotides: TGTGCCAGCAGCCTCCGGGACAGGGGGTTCTCAAGGACCGGGGAGCTGTTTTTT. It encodes CASSLRDRGFSRTGELFF. The full variable domain, in which reference TRBV7-8 and TRBJ2-2 provide the parts outside the CDR3, is GAGVSQSPRYKVAKRGQDVALRCDPISGHVSLFWYQQALGQGPEFLTYFQNEAQLDKSGLPSDRFFAERPEGSVSTLKIQRTQQEDSAVYLCASSLRDRGFSRTGELFFGEGSRLTVL.

The chain has TRBV28 and TRBJ2-7; D perhaps matches TRBD2 (7 bases). V was cut by 2 bases and J by 4 bases, with 24 bases left in between. The germline gives CDR1 MDHEN, CDR2 SYDVKM. The CDR3 sequence is 18 residues long. The DNA of the CDR3 is TGTGCCAGCAGTTTAACGGGCCCTCTAGCGGTGCAGGGGTACGAGCAGTACTTC. It yields the protein CASSLTGPLAVQGYEQYF.

V gene TRBV6-1 combines with J gene TRBJ2-5; 7 bases are a match to TRBD2. Germline V gene sequence: CDR1 MNHNS, CDR2 SASEGT. V shed 2 bases and J 7 bases; nucleotides not matched to a gene: 13. The CDR3 totals 16 residues. In DNA, the CDR3 is TGTGCCAGCAGTGAATTGGTTGGGGGGGGACGGGGGACCCAGTACTTC. Translation gives CASSELVGGGRGTQYF.

This chain connects TRBV2 to TRBJ1-5; D is perhaps TRBD1 (5 bases). CDR3 length equals 13 residues. V was pared by 6 bases and J by 4 bases, with 10 bases between. Germline V gene sequence: CDR1 SNHLY, CDR2 FYNNEI. CDR3 nucleotides: TGTGCCAGCAGGAGGGACGGTAATCAGCCCCAGCATTTT. As protein: CASRRDGNQPQHF.

Only one count was recorded for this clone. This chain links TRBV7-8 with TRBJ2-7, with 7 positions matching TRBD2. Germline V gives CDR1 SGHVS, CDR2 FQNEAQ. The CDR3 totals 14 residues. V lost 0 bases and J lost 2; bases outside the gene matches: 1. The CDR3: CASSLAGGAYEQYF. In DNA, the CDR3 is TGTGCCAGCAGCTTAGCGGGAGGGGCCTACGAGCAGTACTTC.

The rearrangement joins TRBV29-1 to TRBJ1-2; unclear D gene. CDR1 is SQVTM, CDR2 ANQGSEA, per germline. The length of the CDR3 is 11 residues. V lost 7 bases and J lost 4, with 10 bases in between. The CDR3 coding sequence is TGCAGCGCCAACGGGATCTATGGCTACACCTTC. It encodes CSANGIYGYTF.